This T cell receptor (beta chain) was recovered during a study of Ad26.COV2.S vaccination and SARS-CoV-2 variants. Study summary: Once, or twice with 56 days between doses, Ad26.COV2.S was given intramuscularly.

The germline V gene has CDR1 SGDLS and CDR2 YYNGEE. Trimming removed 2 bases at V and 6 bases at J, with 21 bases between. This CDR3 is built from 16 residues. Study results and limitations: Breadth, reportedly substantial, characterized the spike-specific CD8+ and CD4+ T cell responses after vaccination.

Sample treatment: around 19 received Ad26.COV2.S at low or high dose, single or two shots; about 5 received placebo; per-sample allocation not given. All samples were drawn on day 63, counting from the first vaccine or placebo injection. As for this clone: Its antigen is currently unknown.

Generated by immunoSEQ multiplex PCR, the TCRdb table keeps only in-frame clones and is missing some. The sample carries under 550,000 clones, more than 80% recorded once. This chain connects TRBV9 to TRBJ2-7, with D uncertain. The specimen comprised peripheral blood, sampled in a trial of Ad26.COV2.S vaccine versus placebo. The sequence was obtained from a person aged 18-65 years who received the Ad26.COV2.S COVID-19 vaccine or a placebo. The CDR3 reads CASSVGLALALGEQYF. CDR3 DNA sequence: TGTGCCAGCAGCGTGGGTCTGGCCCTGGCCCTCGGCGAGCAGTACTTC.